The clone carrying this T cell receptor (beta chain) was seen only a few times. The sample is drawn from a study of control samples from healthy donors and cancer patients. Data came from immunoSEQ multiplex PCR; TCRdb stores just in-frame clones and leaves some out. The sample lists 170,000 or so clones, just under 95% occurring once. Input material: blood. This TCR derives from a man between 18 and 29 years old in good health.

The CDR3 reads CASSITLFFGESAYEQYF. The CDR3 DNA sequence: TGTGCCAGTAGTATCACCCTATTCTTCGGGGAATCAGCCTACGAGCAGTACTTC. The J gene is TRBJ2-7, the V gene TRBV19; a weak D match, TRBD2 (5 bases). Germline V gene sequence: CDR1 LNHDA, CDR2 SQIVND (reference sequence). The CDR3 contains 18 residues. V was shortened by 3 bases and J by 2 bases, with 23 bases between the two germline ends.